This T cell receptor beta chain was recovered during a study of cytomegalovirus exposure and HLA in healthy donors. The PCR made use of 60 Vbeta and 13 Jbeta primers. Generated by immunoSEQ multiplex PCR, the TCRdb table keeps only in-frame clones and is missing some. The sample has about 110,000 clones; roughly 73% are singletons. Germline assignment: CDR1 SGHVS and CDR2 FQNEAQ. The CDR3 runs 14 residues. V lost 3 bases, J lost 1 base, and 9 bases lay in between. The genes are TRBV7-8 and TRBJ1-1, with D possibly TRBD1 on 5 matching bases. The sequenced sample consisted of PBMCs. This receptor was taken from a man aged 40-55 years in good health and CMV-seronegative. CDR3: CASSFGQGNTEAFF. CDR3 coding DNA: TGTGCCAGCAGCTTTGGCCAGGGGAACACTGAAGCTTTCTTT.